A selection of T cell receptor beta chains follows, all from one sample in a study of shared T cell receptors in the human thymus. Generated by immunoSEQ multiplex PCR, the TCRdb table keeps only in-frame clones and is missing some. The table has roughly 500,000 clones, 75% to 85% seen once. The sample was also linked to a second study, of human thymus T cells.

The sequenced sample was thymocytes. The receptors here all came from a boy less than two years old with a congenital heart defect. The CDR3 runs from the conserved cysteine through the conserved F or W. D genes are given only for firm matches. Part of the rows lack a size; the others show once, few, many or a class for expanded clones.

v_gene	d_gene	j_gene	abundance	CDR3nt	CDR3aa
TRBV25-1	-	TRBJ1-2	-	TGTGCCAGCAGCAGGGGTTCTAACTATGGCTACACCTTC	CASSRGSNYGYTF
TRBV29-1	TRBD2	TRBJ2-7	-	TGCAGCGTACCCGGGACTAGTTTTTCCGAGCAGTACTTC	CSVPGTSFSEQYF
TRBV5-1	TRBD2	TRBJ2-1	-	TGCGCCAGCAGCTGTGAGCGGGGGGCAAATGAGCAGTTCTTC	CASSCERGANEQFF
TRBV2	TRBD2	TRBJ2-7	-	TGTGCCCCCGGGGGACTAGGACCCCACGAGCAGTACTTC	CAPGGLGPHEQYF
TRBV5-6	-	TRBJ1-2	-	TGTGCCAGCAGCTTGGGGATTACAGGGAATGGCTACACCTTC	CASSLGITGNGYTF
TRBV11-2	-	TRBJ2-1	-	TGTGCCAGCAGCCCCTACGGGAGTGGAGATGAGCAGTTCTTC	CASSPYGSGDEQFF
TRBV27	TRBD2	TRBJ2-7	few	TGTGCCAGCAGTGGCGCGGCTAGCGGGAGTCGGGACGAGCAGTACTTC	CASSGAASGSRDEQYF
TRBV13	-	TRBJ2-7	few	TGTGCCAGCAGCCGAGGGGGGGGGCAGTACTTC	CASSRGGGQYF
TRBV9	TRBD1	TRBJ1-2	once	TGTGCCAGCAGCGCGCAGGGGGTCTATGGCTACACCTTC	CASSAQGVYGYTF
TRBV4-2	-	TRBJ1-5	-	TGTGCCAGCAGCCAAGATGAAGGGGGGGGACTAGGCCCCCAGCATTTT	CASSQDEGGGLGPQHF
TRBV5-8	TRBD2	TRBJ2-7	-	TGTGCCAGCCGCTCCGGCGGGAGCTACGAGCAGTACTTC	CASRSGGSYEQYF
TRBV29-1	-	TRBJ1-1	-	TGCAGCGTCTCAGGGAAGGGGAACACTGAAGCTTTCTTT	CSVSGKGNTEAFF
TRBV27	TRBD2	TRBJ2-1	-	TGTGCCAGCAGCCGTAGCGGGAAAGAGGACAATGAGCAGTTCTTC	CASSRSGKEDNEQFF
TRBV28	-	TRBJ1-5	-	TGTGCCAGCAGTTTAGCAGGGATTTACAATCAGCCCCAGCATTTT	CASSLAGIYNQPQHF
TRBV29-1	-	TRBJ2-1	-	TGCAGCGTTGACCTAGCCCCCATGATCGATGAGCAGTTCTTC	CSVDLAPMIDEQFF
TRBV6-5	TRBD1	TRBJ1-1	-	TGTGCCAGCAGTCCCCTCGACAGGGGCGACACTGAAGCTTTCTTT	CASSPLDRGDTEAFF
TRBV6-5	-	TRBJ2-5	-	TGTGCCAGCAGTTACAACAGGAAGACCCAAGAGACCCAGTACTTC	CASSYNRKTQETQYF
TRBV4-1	-	TRBJ2-1	-	TGCGCCAGCAGCCAAGAGGGGGGATCAAATGAGCAGTTCTTC	CASSQEGGSNEQFF
TRBV28	-	TRBJ1-5	-	TGTGCCAGCAGCCCTCCTGGGCCAGGGAAGAAGCCCCAGCATTTT	CASSPPGPGKKPQHF
TRBV10-3	TRBD2	TRBJ2-7	few	TGTGCCATCAGTCTAGCGGGGCAGTCCTACGAGCAGTACTTC	CAISLAGQSYEQYF
TRBV27	-	TRBJ2-7	-	TGTGCCAGCAGACCCAGCGCGCGCTCCTACGAGCAGTACTTC	CASRPSARSYEQYF
TRBV28	-	TRBJ2-3	-	TGTGCCAGCAGCCCTCTCCGAGGACAGGGAGGGACAGATACGCAGTATTTT	CASSPLRGQGGTDTQYF
TRBV30	-	TRBJ1-1	few	TGTGCCTGGAGTCAACAGGGGAACACTGAAGCTTTCTTT	CAWSQQGNTEAFF
TRBV18	TRBD1	TRBJ1-2	-	TGTGCCAGCTCACCCCAGGGGGCGCATGGCTACACCTTC	CASSPQGAHGYTF
TRBV7-9	-	TRBJ2-1	few	TGTGCCAGCAGCCAAGCGGCCCCGAGCTCCTACAATGAGCAGTTCTTC	CASSQAAPSSYNEQFF
TRBV25-1	-	TRBJ2-1	-	TGTGCCAGCAGGGGTATGGGGCCGCGCCACAATGAGCAGTTCTTC	CASRGMGPRHNEQFF
TRBV10-2	-	TRBJ2-5	-	TGCGCCAGCAGTGAGTTGGGGGCTCCGTACTTC	CASSELGAPYF
TRBV30	TRBD1	TRBJ2-4	-	TGTGCCTGGAGCCCCGGGACAGAAAAACTCGAATCCAAAAACATTCAGTACTTC	CAWSPGTEKLESKNIQYF
TRBV5-6	TRBD1	TRBJ2-7	few	TGTGCCAGCAGACCCCGCGGGACAGGGTCCGAGCAGTACTTC	CASRPRGTGSEQYF
TRBV5-1	-	TRBJ1-1	-	TGCGCCAGCAGCTTGGCCGCAGTCATGAACACTGAAGCTTTCTTT	CASSLAAVMNTEAFF
TRBV9	-	TRBJ2-1	-	TGTGCCAGCAGCGTAGACGGGATCACCTACAATGAGCAGTTCTTC	CASSVDGITYNEQFF
TRBV7-3	TRBD2	TRBJ2-3	once	TGTGCCAGCAGCGTAGGGACTAGCGGAGACACAGATACGCAGTATTTT	CASSVGTSGDTDTQYF
TRBV4-1	-	TRBJ2-3	once	TGCGCCAGCAGCCAAGATCGGAGCACAGATACGCAGTATTTT	CASSQDRSTDTQYF
TRBV7-9	TRBD2	TRBJ2-5	-	TGTGCCAGCGCCGGAACGCGGGAGGATGAGACCCAGTACTTC	CASAGTREDETQYF
TRBV14	TRBD1	TRBJ2-7	-	TGTGCCAGCAGCCCCCGGGACAGGGTAAACTACGAGCAGTACTTC	CASSPRDRVNYEQYF
TRBV27	-	TRBJ1-2	few	TGTGCCAGCAGTTTAAGGGGCCCCCCCACAGGCCTCGGCTACTATGGCTACACCTTC	CASSLRGPPTGLGYYGYTF
TRBV4-3	TRBD2	TRBJ2-3	-	TGCGCCAGCAGCCCCGGTTTAGCGGGAGACGCCGTTTCTAGCACAGATACGCAGTATTTT	CASSPGLAGDAVSSTDTQYF
TRBV2	-	TRBJ1-4	-	TGTGCCAGCAGTGAAGACAGCAGGGGTGAAAAACTGTTTTTT	CASSEDSRGEKLFF
TRBV28	-	TRBJ2-5	-	TGTGCCAGCAGTTTACCCGGGATTCACTCCCCCGACCAGTACTTC	CASSLPGIHSPDQYF
TRBV4-1	TRBD1	TRBJ2-3	-	TGCGCCAGCAGCCCATCATCAGGGGGCGAAGGCACAGATACGCAGTATTTT	CASSPSSGGEGTDTQYF
TRBV2	-	TRBJ1-2	-	TGTGCCAGCAGTGCGGATAGGACTCGGGGCTACACCTTC	CASSADRTRGYTF
TRBV4-3	TRBD2	TRBJ2-5	-	TGCGCCAGCAGCCAAGATACTAGCGGGAGATGGGAGACCCAGTACTTC	CASSQDTSGRWETQYF
TRBV30	TRBD2	TRBJ2-1	-	TGTGCCTGGAGTGCCGTAGCGGGAGTTTCGAACAATGAGCAGTTCTTC	CAWSAVAGVSNNEQFF
TRBV27	-	TRBJ2-7	once	TGTGCCAGCAGTCCCCCCCCTTATGGGGCCCCCCGGTTCTACGAGCAGTACTTC	CASSPPPYGAPRFYEQYF
TRBV5-6	-	TRBJ2-5	-	TGTGCCAGCAGCTTGGTGCAGGGACAAGAGACCCAGTACTTC	CASSLVQGQETQYF
TRBV28	TRBD1	TRBJ2-2	few	TGTGCCAGCCTCAGGGGACAGGGAACAGCCGATCCCCCGAACACCGGGGAGCTGTTTTTT	CASLRGQGTADPPNTGELFF
TRBV19	TRBD2	TRBJ2-1	-	TGTGCCAGTAGGGGGACTAGCTTAGTCAATGAGCAGTTCTTC	CASRGTSLVNEQFF
TRBV5-5	-	TRBJ2-5	-	TGTGCCAGCAGCTTGGAGAGAGACCAAGAGACCCAGTACTTC	CASSLERDQETQYF